This T cell receptor beta chain was sequenced in a study of neurological immune-mediated disorders (dated by TCRdb to the late 2010s). As for the study more broadly: Peripheral blood TCR-beta repertoires from patients with HTLV-I-associated myelopathy (HAM/TSP), patients with multiple sclerosis, and healthy controls were compared in the study using UMI-based sequencing. Longitudinal samples, technical triplicates and paired sorted CD4+ and CD8+ T-cell subsets, alongside PBMC samples, were included among the approximately 110 TCR-beta libraries. The cohort comprised roughly 69 subjects: some 14 HAM/TSP patients, around 35 multiple sclerosis patients and 20 or so healthy controls.

Overall results and qualifications from the work: Expanded clones from different subjects shared no identical CDR3 amino acid sequences, which suggests that TCR-beta repertoires were private in all groups. The highest TCR clonal expansion was observed in HAM/TSP patients, whereas the lowest was observed in MS patients, even when compared with healthy controls.

cDNA was synthesized by template-switch 5'RACE using a primer with a 10-nucleotide random unique molecular identifier that tagged each TCR transcript. Over 160 million TCR-beta sequences, covering 15-18 subjects, were produced in each sequencing run. Total RNA was extracted with the RNeasy kit. Using the KAPA Real-time Library Amplification kit, TCR-beta VDJ regions were amplified with primers for the TCR constant region and the 5'RACE anchor. Sample indexes and Illumina adaptors were added in a first PCR, after which library yield was increased in a second PCR. After purification with Ampure beads, the TCR product of roughly 650 bp was size-selected on a 2% E-gel SizeSelection system. Before pooling, library quality was checked on a Bioanalyzer, concentration was measured with Qubit, and libraries were quantified with the Kapa Library Quantification kit. An Illumina HiSeq 2500 sequenced the libraries paired-end 2 x 150 bp. To increase sequence diversity, roughly 24-32% phiX was spiked into each library pool. As for how the authors treated the data: The quality-filtered reads were processed with the UMI-based MiGEC pipeline, whose error correction step removed more than 75% of the raw TCR sequences. IMGT germline references were used for alignment of VDJ genes, and clonotypes were defined by a unique CDR3 amino acid sequence together with V-J genes. Clonal expansion, Shannon diversity, and CDR3 relatedness (CalcPairwiseDistances, ClusterSamples) were evaluated with VDJtools, and phylogenetic trees were built with CLCbio workbench. A clone was classed as expanded if it had 8 or more unique UMIs, a cutoff based on coefficient-of-variation modelling across technical triplicates. TCRdb trimmed the raw reads at Q25, called clones with MiXCR and kept productive beta chains. CDR3 protein sequences are deduplicated, and each keeps its most common genes and DNA. Clone size and V and J calls follow TCRdb, not the original study. Recorded for this sample are fewer than 30,000 distinct CDR3 sequences; 13% of them occurred a single time. Around 16% of the sample is held by the ten biggest clonotypes.

A word on this clonotype: What this receptor recognizes is not known. No base quality values were provided; no much bigger clone lies one nucleotide off.

The germline V gene specifies SGHRS as CDR1 and YFSETQ as CDR2. The CDR3 measures 16 amino acids from cysteine to phenylalanine. Only the CDR3 part of the read is kept: 48 bases, read in frame from the first base. V gives up 7 bases and J gives up 4 bases, and the segment between their germline ends measures 20 bases. Unsorted PBMC libraries were generated from 2 million PBMCs stored in RNAlater at -80 °C until RNA extraction. PBMCs were separated from peripheral blood using Ficoll-Hypaque density gradient centrifugation and then cryopreserved in liquid nitrogen. Input material: PBMCs. This sequence was found in a middle-aged woman with HTLV-1-associated myelopathy (HAM/TSP). The rearranged segments are TRBV5-1 and TRBJ2-2; the D region possibly corresponds to TRBD1 (5 bases align). The nucleotide sequence is TGCGCCAGCGTATCGTGGAGCAGGGCGTTCACCGGGGAGCTGTTTTTT. Translation gives CASVSWSRAFTGELFF.